The 20 T cell receptor beta chains below come from one sample, sequenced in a study of blood T cell repertoires in COVID-19 (dated by TCRdb to about 2020). The protocol used for the library was the immunoSEQ multiplex PCR assay. TCRdb carries this immuneACCESS record with in-frame sequences only. Its versions omit some clonotypes, under half of them owing to an unresolved V gene in the studies checked, with the rest unexplained. This sample comprises over 100,000 clones, roughly 79% of them detected only once. Approximately 8.7% of the sample is in the top ten clones. What was sequenced was peripheral blood. The receptor set was obtained from a woman aged 55-75 years with active or convalescent COVID-19.

In its sample, this clone was seen once. V is TRBV7-9 and J is TRBJ2-5; D uncertain. Germline CDR1 is SEHNR and CDR2 is FQNEAQ (reference sequence). Trimming shortened V by 5 bases and J by 5 bases, and 12 bases separated the two germline ends. CDR3 length: 13 residues. The CDR3 region is CASSRSMSETQYF. The CDR3 coding sequence is TGTGCCAGCAGCCGTAGCATGTCGGAGACCCAGTACTTC.

DNA of the CDR3: TGCGCCAGCAGCTTGGAGGGACAGGGCGAGATCTATGGCTACACCTTC. Amino acid sequence: CASSLEGQGEIYGYTF. This chain links TRBV5-1 with TRBJ1-2; 9 bases agree with TRBD1. The germline CDR1 and CDR2 sequences are SGHRS and YFSETQ. The CDR3 has 16 residues. V gave up 0 bases and J gave up 4 bases; unmatched junction bases: 7.

This clone was observed once. The chain links TRBV4-1 to TRBJ1-4; D remains ambiguous. Trimming took 1 base from V and 6 from J, leaving 9 bases between them. The CDR3 has 14 amino acids. Germline CDR1 reads MGHRA; CDR2 reads YSYEKL. CDR3 protein: CASSQAETHEKLFF. CDR3 nucleotide sequence: TGCGCCAGCAGCCAAGCGGAGACTCATGAAAAACTGTTTTTT.

This chain uses TRBV9 with TRBJ1-5; D not resolved. The V and J ends lost 0 bases and 6 bases respectively, with 10 bases between them. The germline V gene encodes CDR1 SGDLS and CDR2 YYNGEE. This CDR3 has 14 amino acids. The CDR3 region has the DNA TGTGCCAGCAGCGTAGGCGCGGGGTTTCAGCCCCAGCATTTT. It specifies CASSVGAGFQPQHF.

The chain links TRBV6-5 to TRBJ1-3; D gene ambiguous. Germline V gene sequence: CDR1 MNHEY, CDR2 SVGAGI. The CDR3 runs to 16 residues. The V gene lost 2 bases and the J gene lost 0 bases, with 11 bases spanning the gap. The CDR3 region has the DNA TGTGCCAGCAGTTACGGCTCCGTTAACTCTGGAAACACCATATATTTT. This gives the protein CASSYGSVNSGNTIYF.

The J gene is TRBJ1-5, the V gene TRBV27; perhaps TRBD1 as D (6 bases). V gave up 10 bases and J gave up 9 bases, with 16 bases separating them. Germline CDR1 reads MNHEY; CDR2 reads SMNVEV (reference sequence). This CDR3 region has 12 residues. The CDR3 bases are TGTGCCACCCGGACAGCGAACGGGCCCCAGCATTTT. Its protein is CATRTANGPQHF.

This clone was counted a single time. This chain links TRBV24-1 with TRBJ1-2, with a weak D call TRBD1 (6 bases). CDR3 length: 14 amino acids. The germline gives CDR1 KGHDR, CDR2 SFDVKD. Trimming pared 2 bases from V and 6 bases from J, leaving 12 bases between. The CDR3 nucleotides are TGTGCCACCAGTGATTCCGGACAGTGGGATGGCTACACCTTC. Protein: CATSDSGQWDGYTF.

The CDR3 nucleotides read TGTGCCAGCAGTTTACCAGGGGTCCCCTACAATGAGCAGTTCTTC. Amino acid sequence: CASSLPGVPYNEQFF. The chain is built from TRBV28 and TRBJ2-1, with D tentatively TRBD1 (6 bases). The V gene lost 2 bases and the J gene lost 2 bases, with 10 bases spanning the gap. CDR3 length equals 15 residues. The germline V gene encodes CDR1 MDHEN and CDR2 SYDVKM.

The chain carries TRBV28 and TRBJ1-4; D call uncertain. Germline lookup yields CDR1 MDHEN and CDR2 SYDVKM. Trimming took 6 bases from V and 1 from J, leaving 18 bases between them. The CDR3 contains 17 residues. CDR3 bases: TGTGCCAGCAGGACGACGAGCAGGCTAATAACTAATGAAAAACTGTTTTTT. Translated: CASRTTSRLITNEKLFF.

This chain uses TRBV30 with TRBJ2-3, with D perhaps matching TRBD2 (5 bases). V shed 4 bases and J shed 0 bases, with 11 bases lying between them. The CDR3 totals 14 residues. In germline, CDR1 is GTSNPN, CDR2 SVGIG (reference sequence). The CDR3 DNA reads TGTGCCTGGAAACTAGAGGCTAGCACAGATACGCAGTATTTT. Translated, it gives CAWKLEASTDTQYF.

The rearrangement links TRBV20-1 to TRBJ1-2; D uncertain. CDR1 is DFQATT, CDR2 SNEGSKA, per germline (reference sequence). The CDR3 has 12 residues. V was pared by 3 bases and J by 2 bases, with 7 bases between. CDR3 DNA: TGCAGTGCTAGTCCGGAGAACTATGGCTACACCTTC. Translated: CSASPENYGYTF.

A few counts support this clone. The gene calls are TRBV2 and TRBJ1-4, with D perhaps TRBD1 (5 bases). Germline V lookup: CDR1 SNHLY, CDR2 FYNNEI. The CDR3 runs to 15 residues. V was shortened by 6 bases and J by 8 bases, with 19 bases between the two germline ends. The CDR3 region is CASSATGQGREKLFF. The CDR3 DNA is TGTGCCAGCAGCGCAACAGGCCAGGGAAGAGAAAAACTGTTTTTT.

In this sample, this clone turned up once. V gene TRBV6-5 combines with J gene TRBJ2-7; D possibly corresponds to TRBD2 (6 bases). V was cut by 3 bases and J by 3 bases, with 12 bases left in between. Looked up from germline, CDR1 is MNHEY and CDR2 is SVGAGI. The CDR3 spans 14 residues. The CDR3 sequence is CASSYGQEGYEQYF. CDR3 nucleotide sequence: TGTGCCAGCAGTTATGGGCAGGAGGGCTACGAGCAGTACTTC.

CDR3 residues: CASGQREINEQYF. DNA of the CDR3: TGTGCCAGCGGCCAGCGGGAGATTAACGAGCAGTACTTC. The chain carries TRBV6-5 and TRBJ2-7, with 8 positions matching TRBD2. The length of the CDR3 is 13 residues. V trimming: 8 bases; J trimming: 5 bases; junction bases outside the gene matches: 8. CDR1 is MNHEY and CDR2 is SVGAGI in the germline V gene.

This clone occurred once. The V call is TRBV28, the J call TRBJ1-1; TRBD1 matches at 7 bases. The CDR3 totals 14 residues. With V trimmed by 3 bases and J by 5 bases, 6 bases remained unmatched. The germline gives CDR1 MDHEN, CDR2 SYDVKM. CDR3 nucleotide sequence: TGTGCCAGCAGTTTTAGAGGGGGCGGTACTGAAGCTTTCTTT. Translation gives CASSFRGGGTEAFF.

The chain employs TRBV28 and TRBJ1-5; possibly TRBD1 for D (6 bases). This CDR3 is built from 13 residues. Looked up from germline, CDR1 is MDHEN and CDR2 is SYDVKM. Between the trimmed V and J ends, which lost 6 bases and 7 bases, there was a span of 13 bases. The CDR3: CASRTGRRQPQHF. The CDR3 DNA is TGTGCCAGCAGGACAGGTAGGAGGCAGCCCCAGCATTTT.

This clone appeared a few times. This rearrangement joins TRBV7-2 to TRBJ2-1; 10 positions agree with TRBD2. The germline V gene has CDR1 SGHTA and CDR2 FQGNSA. V gave up 1 base and J gave up 2 bases; unmatched junction bases: 5. CDR3 length equals 17 residues. CDR3 nucleotides: TGTGCCAGCAGCTTAGTGATGAGCGGGGGGGCCTACAATGAGCAGTTCTTC. Protein sequence: CASSLVMSGGAYNEQFF.

The V gene is TRBV20-1, the J gene TRBJ2-7; D not resolved. The CDR3 runs 11 residues. CDR1 is DFQATT, CDR2 SNEGSKA, per germline (reference sequence). The V end lost 6 bases, the J end lost 3 bases, and 9 bases lay between the germline ends. CDR3 in DNA: TGCAGTGCCCCGGTCGGCTACGAGCAGTACTTC. This translates into CSAPVGYEQYF.

The V call is TRBV6-2 or TRBV6-3, the J call TRBJ2-7; weak D call: TRBD1 (6 bases). CDR3 length: 16 residues. Trimming removed 0 bases at V and 0 bases at J, with 12 bases between. Germline-derived CDR1 and CDR2 are MNHEY and SVGEGT. CDR3: CASSYSDRSSSYEQYF. The DNA for the CDR3 is TGTGCCAGCAGTTACTCAGACAGGTCGAGCTCCTACGAGCAGTACTTC.

This chain joins TRBV2 and TRBJ2-7; a weak D match, TRBD1 (7 bases). Germline CDR1 is SNHLY and CDR2 is FYNNEI. The V end lost 6 bases, the J end lost 7 bases, and 19 bases lay between the germline ends. The CDR3 loop spans 14 amino acids. The chain's CDR3 is CASREIRQGGEQYF. The CDR3, as DNA: TGTGCCAGCAGGGAGATTCGACAGGGAGGTGAGCAGTACTTC.